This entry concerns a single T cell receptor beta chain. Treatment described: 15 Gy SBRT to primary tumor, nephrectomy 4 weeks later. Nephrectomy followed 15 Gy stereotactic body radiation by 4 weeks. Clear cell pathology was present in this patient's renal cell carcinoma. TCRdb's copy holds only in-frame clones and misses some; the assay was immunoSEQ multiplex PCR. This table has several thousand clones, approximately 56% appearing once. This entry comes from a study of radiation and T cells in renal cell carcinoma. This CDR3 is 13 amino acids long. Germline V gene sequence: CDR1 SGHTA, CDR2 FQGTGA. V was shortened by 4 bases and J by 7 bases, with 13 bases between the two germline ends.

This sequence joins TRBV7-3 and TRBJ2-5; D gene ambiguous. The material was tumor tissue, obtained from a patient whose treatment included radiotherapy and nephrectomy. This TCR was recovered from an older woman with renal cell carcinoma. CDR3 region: CASSSATDTTQYF. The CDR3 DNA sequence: TGTGCCAGCAGCTCTGCCACGGATACGACCCAGTACTTC. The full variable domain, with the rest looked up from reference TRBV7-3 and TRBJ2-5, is GAGVSQTPSNKVTEKGKYVELRCDPISGHTALYWYRQSLGQGPEFLIYFQGTGAADDSGLPNDRFFAVRPEGSVSTLKIQRTERGDSAVYLCASSSATDTTQYFGPGTRLLVL.